Following are 32 T cell receptor beta chains from one sample sequenced in a study of blood T cell repertoires in COVID-19 (TCRdb year 2020). Library construction relied on the immunoSEQ multiplex PCR assay. TCRdb took this table from immuneACCESS and kept in-frame rearrangements with V and J called. Such tables lack part of the clones; where checked against another copy, unresolved V genes explain under half of the gap, and the rest is unexplained. The sample records some 350,000 clones, 90% of which are singletons. Jointly, the top ten make up about 6.8% of the sample. Sequencing used peripheral blood. The receptors here all came from a man aged 18 to 30 with active or convalescent COVID-19.

The V and J genes are TRBV2 and TRBJ1-4, with D perhaps TRBD1 (6 bases). The CDR3 totals 15 residues. V was clipped by 5 bases and J by 3 bases, with 13 bases between them. Germline loops: CDR1 SNHLY, CDR2 FYNNEI. The CDR3 DNA follows: TGTGCCAGCAGTCCTCGGACAGTACCTAATGAAAAACTGTTTTTT. Residues: CASSPRTVPNEKLFF. The full variable domain, completed using reference TRBV2 and TRBJ1-4, is EPEVTQTPSHQVTQMGQEVILRCVPISNHLYFYWYRQILGQKVEFLVSFYNNEISEKSEIFDDQFSVERPDGSNFTLKIRSTKLEDSAMYFCASSPRTVPNEKLFFGSGTQLSVL.

Turning to this clone: Other DNA sequences in the sample encode the same CDR3. This chain uses TRBV4-3 with TRBJ2-3; a weak D match, TRBD2 (6 bases). Germline CDR1 and CDR2: LGHNA and YSLEER. Trimming pared 1 base from V and 1 base from J, leaving 6 bases between. The CDR3 is 14 amino acids. The CDR3 loop reads CASSQGGGTDTQYF. CDR3 nucleotides: TGCGCCAGCAGCCAAGGCGGGGGCACAGATACGCAGTATTTT.

The chain employs TRBV27 and TRBJ2-1; D gene uncertain. Germline values: CDR1 MNHEY, CDR2 SMNVEV (reference sequence). The CDR3 consists of 16 residues. Trimming stripped 6 bases from V and 0 bases from J, with 15 bases between. DNA of the CDR3: TGTGCCAGCAGAGCCGGTCCATCGAGCTCCTACAATGAGCAGTTCTTC. It codes for CASRAGPSSSYNEQFF.

This chain connects TRBV4-2 to TRBJ2-3; 7 bases match TRBD2. Germline V CDR1 and CDR2: LGHNA, YNFKEQ. The ends lost 0 bases at V and 1 base at J; junction bases unmatched: 4. The CDR3 totals 16 residues. The CDR3 loop reads CASSQDRGGGTDTQYF. As DNA, the CDR3 is TGTGCCAGCAGCCAAGATCGGGGAGGGGGCACAGATACGCAGTATTTT.

The rearrangement links TRBV27 to TRBJ2-7; D may be TRBD1 (6 bases). Trimming pared 4 bases from V and 1 base from J, leaving 8 bases between. Germline V gene data show CDR1 as MNHEY and CDR2 as SMNVEV (reference sequence). The CDR3 totals 13 residues. The DNA for the CDR3 is TGTGCCAGCAGTTGGGACAATTCCTACGAGCAGTACTTC. Its protein product is CASSWDNSYEQYF.

This chain links TRBV27 with TRBJ1-2, with D uncertain. V lost 6 bases, J lost 4 bases, and 9 bases lay in between. Germline-derived CDR1 and CDR2 are MNHEY and SMNVEV (reference sequence). The CDR3 consists of 12 residues. CDR3: CASSHSAYGYTF. In DNA form, the CDR3 reads TGTGCCAGCAGCCACAGTGCCTATGGCTACACCTTC.

The rearrangement uses TRBV19 and TRBJ1-5; D is ambiguous. The CDR3 is made up of 13 amino acids. The germline V gene has CDR1 LNHDA and CDR2 SQIVND (reference sequence). V was trimmed by 1 base and J by 5 bases, leaving 6 bases between them. The CDR3 nucleotides read TGTGCCAGTAGTATAGTGGCAGATCAGCCCCAGCATTTT. As protein: CASSIVADQPQHF. The full variable domain, completed using reference TRBV19 and TRBJ1-5, is DGGITQSPKYLFRKEGQNVTLSCEQNLNHDAMYWYRQDPGQGLRLIYYSQIVNDFQKGDIAEGYSVSREKKESFPLTVTSAQKNPTAFYLCASSIVADQPQHFGDGTRLSIL.

The chain uses TRBV14 and TRBJ1-6; weak D call: TRBD1 (5 bases). Germline V CDR1 and CDR2: SGHDN, FVKESK. The germline V and J ends were trimmed by 5 bases and 7 bases, with 15 bases remaining between them. The CDR3 contains 15 residues. In nucleotides, the CDR3 is TGTGCCAGCAGCTCCCGACAGCTCCAAAATTCACCCCTCCACTTT. Protein: CASSSRQLQNSPLHF.

The chain employs TRBV11-2 and TRBJ1-6; TRBD1 aligns across 7 bases. After removal of 5 bases from V and 4 bases from J, the junction contained 2 bases not matched to a gene. From germline, CDR1 is SGHAT and CDR2 FQNNGV. The CDR3 consists of 14 residues. DNA for the CDR3: TGTGCCAGCAGCAAACAGGGGTATAATTCACCCCTCCACTTT. It yields the protein CASSKQGYNSPLHF.

The genes are TRBV7-9 and TRBJ1-2, with a weak D call TRBD1 (6 bases). The germline CDR1 and CDR2 sequences are SEHNR and FQNEAQ (reference sequence). The CDR3 extends over 15 amino acids. V shed 3 bases and J shed 4 bases, with 15 bases lying between them. CDR3 coding DNA: TGTGCCAGCAGCTTTTGGGACAACTTACTCTATGGCTACACCTTC. This encodes CASSFWDNLLYGYTF. The full variable domain, its missing parts supplied by reference TRBV7-9 and TRBJ1-2, is DTGVSQNPRHKITKRGQNVTFRCDPISEHNRLYWYRQTLGQGPEFLTYFQNEAQLEKSRLLSDRFSAERPKGSFSTLEIQRTEQGDSAMYLCASSFWDNLLYGYTFGSGTRLTVV.

The chain recombines TRBV7-6 with TRBJ2-1; 10 bases fit TRBD2. The CDR3 consists of 16 residues. Unmatched junction bases numbered 6, after V lost 5 bases and J lost 2 bases. Germline V gives CDR1 SGHVS, CDR2 FNYEAQ. CDR3 residues: CASSTIAGGPYNEQFF. CDR3 coding DNA: TGTGCCAGCAGCACCATAGCGGGGGGCCCCTACAATGAGCAGTTCTTC. The complete variable domain, with remaining parts taken from reference TRBV7-6 and TRBJ2-1, reads GAGVSQSPRYKVTKRGQDVALRCDPISGHVSLYWYRQALGQGPEFLTYFNYEAQQDKSGLPNDRFSAERPEGSISTLTIQRTEQRDSAMYRCASSTIAGGPYNEQFFGPGTRLTVL.

The genes are TRBV30 and TRBJ1-6; D is possibly TRBD1 (6 bases). Trimming took 3 bases from V and 7 from J, leaving 13 bases between them. The CDR3 is 14 amino acids. CDR1 and CDR2 from the germline V gene are GTSNPN and SVGIG (reference sequence). This chain's CDR3 is CAWRRGPENSPLHF. The CDR3, as DNA: TGTGCCTGGAGGCGGGGGCCGGAGAATTCACCCCTCCACTTT.

The gene calls are TRBV19 and TRBJ1-5; TRBD1 might be the D (5 bases). This CDR3 has 15 amino acids. The V end lost 7 bases, the J end lost 4 bases, and 17 bases lay between the germline ends. The V gene's germline CDR1 is LNHDA and CDR2 SQIVND (reference sequence). The CDR3 sequence: CASKGLGGDNQPQHF. The CDR3 DNA reads TGTGCCAGTAAGGGGTTAGGAGGGGATAATCAGCCCCAGCATTTT. Filled out from reference TRBV19 and TRBJ1-5, the complete variable domain reads DGGITQSPKYLFRKEGQNVTLSCEQNLNHDAMYWYRQDPGQGLRLIYYSQIVNDFQKGDIAEGYSVSREKKESFPLTVTSAQKNPTAFYLCASKGLGGDNQPQHFGDGTRLSIL.

The chain recombines TRBV4-1 with TRBJ1-5; TRBD1 might be the D (5 bases). Germline V gives CDR1 MGHRA, CDR2 YSYEKL. V shed 6 bases and J shed 5 bases, with 17 bases lying between them. CDR3 length equals 15 residues. The chain's CDR3 is CASSRTGDSHQPQHF. CDR3 sequence (DNA): TGCGCCAGCAGTCGTACAGGAGACTCCCATCAGCCCCAGCATTTT.

The chain recombines TRBV27 with TRBJ2-3; D call uncertain. The CDR3 sequence is 12 residues long. From germline, CDR1 is MNHEY and CDR2 SMNVEV (reference sequence). Trimming cost V 3 bases and J 4 bases, with 5 bases left between them. The CDR3 DNA is TGTGCCAGCAGTTTTCTCTCAGATACGCAGTATTTT. It specifies CASSFLSDTQYF.

V is TRBV9 and J is TRBJ2-7; TRBD2 agrees at 8 bases. Looked up from germline, CDR1 is SGDLS and CDR2 is YYNGEE. With 6 bases clipped from V and 4 bases from J, the junction kept 15 bases outside the gene matches. The CDR3 is 16 residues long. For the CDR3, the DNA is TGTGCCAGCACCCCTGGGGGGGTTGGCGGGGGGTACGAGCAGTACTTC. Encoded protein: CASTPGGVGGGYEQYF.

The J gene is TRBJ1-6, the V gene TRBV7-6, with a tentative D call TRBD1 (5 bases). Germline CDR1 SGHVS, CDR2 FNYEAQ. Trimming took 5 bases from V and 6 from J, leaving 11 bases between them. The CDR3 consists of 14 residues. CDR3 amino acids: CASSPGQGNSPLHF. The CDR3 bases are TGTGCCAGCAGCCCTGGCCAGGGTAATTCACCCCTCCACTTT.

The V and J genes are TRBV12-3 or TRBV12-4 and TRBJ1-5; D gene unclear. This CDR3 contains 13 residues. V was shortened by 5 bases and J by 2 bases, with 7 bases between the two germline ends. The CDR3 DNA is TGTGCCAGCAGTCCCGAGGGCAATCAGCCCCAGCATTTT. Translation: CASSPEGNQPQHF.

This chain connects TRBV4-3 to TRBJ2-1; TRBD2 matches at 9 bases. Looked up from germline, CDR1 is LGHNA and CDR2 is YSLEER. The CDR3 consists of 12 residues. V dropped 3 bases and J dropped 10; count of bases not matched to a gene: 1. CDR3 coding DNA: TGCGCCAGCAGCCAGGGGACTAGCGAGCAGTTCTTC. It specifies CASSQGTSEQFF.

J is TRBJ2-3 and V is TRBV10-3; tentatively, D is TRBD1 (6 bases). CDR3 size: 17 residues. Trimming stripped 4 bases from V and 4 bases from J, with 21 bases between. The germline CDR1 and CDR2 sequences are ENHRY and SYGVKD. The CDR3: CAISGGPNVRGPDTQYF. The CDR3 coding sequence is TGTGCCATCAGTGGGGGGCCGAATGTGAGGGGCCCAGATACGCAGTATTTT.

The chain joins TRBV9 to TRBJ2-2, with 7 bases identical to TRBD2. CDR3 length: 16 amino acids. J gave up 7 bases and V 0 bases, and 9 bases lay outside the gene matches. From germline, CDR1 is SGDLS and CDR2 YYNGEE. The CDR3 spells CASSVAAGTKGGELFF. The CDR3 nucleotides read TGTGCCAGCAGCGTAGCCGCCGGGACTAAAGGCGGGGAGCTGTTTTTT.

The rearrangement joins TRBV7-8 to TRBJ2-1, with TRBD2 matching over 10 bases. The CDR3 sequence is 19 residues long. Germline values: CDR1 SGHVS, CDR2 FQNEAQ. Trimming removed 5 bases from V and 4 bases from J; junction bases left unmatched: 17. DNA of the CDR3: TGTGCCAGCAGCCCGCCATTCAAATATCTAGCGGGGGAGTACAATGAGCAGTTCTTC. It translates to CASSPPFKYLAGEYNEQFF.

This chain connects TRBV28 to TRBJ2-7; 9 nucleotides align to TRBD2. Germline assignment: CDR1 MDHEN and CDR2 SYDVKM. Trimming removed 2 bases from V and 2 bases from J; junction bases left unmatched: 4. This CDR3 comprises 15 residues. The chain's CDR3 is CASSLGLAGAYEQYF. The CDR3 bases are TGTGCCAGCAGTTTAGGCTTAGCGGGGGCCTACGAGCAGTACTTC.

This clone was seen a single time. The genes are TRBV19 and TRBJ2-1; 11 bases align to TRBD2. Germline V gives CDR1 LNHDA, CDR2 SQIVND (reference sequence). Unmatched junction bases numbered 6, after V lost 5 bases and J lost 9 bases. This CDR3 is 14 amino acids long. In nucleotides, the CDR3 is TGTGCCAGTAGTGTTAGCGGGGGGGCCGGTGAGCAGTTCTTC. It specifies CASSVSGGAGEQFF. Drawing the rest from reference TRBV19 and TRBJ2-1, the complete variable domain is DGGITQSPKYLFRKEGQNVTLSCEQNLNHDAMYWYRQDPGQGLRLIYYSQIVNDFQKGDIAEGYSVSREKKESFPLTVTSAQKNPTAFYLCASSVSGGAGEQFFGPGTRLTVL.

The chain uses TRBV29-1 and TRBJ2-3; a possible D gene is TRBD1 (5 bases). Looked up from germline, CDR1 is SQVTM and CDR2 is ANQGSEA. Trimming pared 1 base from V and 0 bases from J, leaving 17 bases between. CDR3 length equals 17 residues. For the CDR3, the DNA is TGCAGCGTTGAAGGTGGGGCCTTGGACCCTAGCACAGATACGCAGTATTTT. The encoded protein is CSVEGGALDPSTDTQYF.

The chain recombines TRBV5-1 with TRBJ2-1; 9 bases align to TRBD1. CDR1 SGHRS and CDR2 YFSETQ come from the germline V gene. Trimming cost V 4 bases and J 0 bases; bases outside gene matches: 2. CDR3 size: 15 residues. In DNA, the CDR3 is TGCGCCAGCAGCCCGGGACAGGGCTCCTACAATGAGCAGTTCTTC. Translation: CASSPGQGSYNEQFF.

This chain joins TRBV30 and TRBJ1-5; D unclear. CDR1 and CDR2 (germline): GTSNPN, SVGIG (reference sequence). CDR3 size: 16 residues. Trimming pared 0 bases from V and 0 bases from J, leaving 12 bases between. The CDR3 coding sequence is TGTGCCTGGAGTGTAGAGATAGACTATAGCAATCAGCCCCAGCATTTT. It encodes CAWSVEIDYSNQPQHF.

J is TRBJ1-2 and V is TRBV27; the D gene is possibly TRBD1 (6 bases). The CDR3 covers 14 residues. The V end was cut by 5 bases, the J end by 1 base, with 11 bases between. Germline V CDR1 and CDR2: MNHEY, SMNVEV (reference sequence). DNA of the CDR3: TGTGCCAGCAGTCCCCAGGGGAGTAACTATGGCTACACCTTC. Protein sequence: CASSPQGSNYGYTF.

This clone showed up just a few times. The chain couples TRBV11-1 to TRBJ1-2; D possibly corresponds to TRBD1 (6 bases). Between the trimmed V and J ends, which lost 2 bases and 4 bases, there was a span of 11 bases. The CDR3 length is 14 residues. Germline values: CDR1 SGHAT, CDR2 FQDESV (reference sequence). CDR3 in DNA: TGTGCCAGCAGCTTATCGACAGGAGGCTATGGCTACACCTTC. It yields the protein CASSLSTGGYGYTF.

This chain joins TRBV13 and TRBJ2-7; D is ambiguous. The CDR3 sequence is 12 residues long. V lost 3 bases and J lost 3, with 6 bases in between. CDR1 is PRHDT and CDR2 is FYEKMQ in the germline V gene (reference sequence). The CDR3 nucleotides read TGTGCCAGCAGCTTGAGAAGCTACGAGCAGTACTTC. The encoded protein is CASSLRSYEQYF.

Regarding this clone: Mismatch with germline at one junction end may stem from a read error. The chain couples TRBV7-3 to TRBJ2-7; D perhaps matches TRBD2 (6 bases). This CDR3 contains 15 residues. From germline, CDR1 is SGHTA and CDR2 FQGTGA. CDR3 bases: TGTGCCAGCAGCTTAACGGGGGGTCCTAGTAGCCCTCGGCACTTC. Protein: CASSLTGGPSSPRHF.

The chain employs TRBV7-3 and TRBJ1-6; 10 bases agree with TRBD1. The germline V gene has CDR1 SGHTA and CDR2 FQGTGA. The CDR3 loop spans 14 amino acids. The V gene end was trimmed by 5 bases and the J gene end by 6 bases; junction bases not matched to a gene: 1. DNA for the CDR3: TGTGCCAGCAGCCGACAGGGGGCTAATTCACCCCTCCACTTT. Translated, it gives CASSRQGANSPLHF.